These 17 T cell receptor beta chains came from one sample sequenced in a study of cytomegalovirus exposure and HLA in healthy donors (dated by TCRdb to about 2017). Library preparation was by the immunoSEQ multiplex PCR assay. The multiplex PCR relied on a mix of 60 forward primers for TCR Vbeta segments and 13 reverse primers for TCR Jbeta segments. Not all clones reach the TCRdb copy of this immuneACCESS table, which keeps in-frame sequences only. Checked studies attribute under half of the gap to unresolved V genes and leave the rest unexplained. In this sample the table shows more than 95,000 clones, 70% to 85% of which occur a single time. 4% to 5% of the sample lies in the top ten. Material for sequencing was PBMCs. All receptors come from a man aged 45 to 65 in good health and CMV-seropositive.

This clone has just a few counts. The chain carries TRBV6-1 and TRBJ1-5; D remains unclear. CDR3 length equals 15 residues. Germline V gene sequence: CDR1 MNHNS, CDR2 SASEGT. The V end was cut by 8 bases, the J end by 0 bases, with 14 bases between. The CDR3 loop reads CASGRTQVSNQPQHF. CDR3 nucleotides: TGTGCCAGCGGGAGGACCCAGGTTAGCAATCAGCCCCAGCATTTT.

This clone was seen just once. The chain combines TRBV15 with TRBJ2-4, with D possibly being TRBD1 (6 bases). The V gene lost 2 bases and the J gene lost 7 bases, with 15 bases spanning the gap. Germline CDR1 LNHNV, CDR2 YYDKDF (reference sequence). The CDR3 covers 15 residues. This chain's CDR3 is CATSRQGQIGNIQYF. The CDR3 region has the DNA TGTGCCACCAGCAGACAAGGACAGATCGGCAACATTCAGTACTTC.

The rearrangement links TRBV5-1 to TRBJ2-7; 9 bases map to TRBD1. Trimming took 4 bases from V and 5 from J; bases not matched to a gene: 7. The CDR3 contains 14 residues. CDR1 and CDR2 from the germline V gene are SGHRS and YFSETQ. In DNA form, the CDR3 reads TGCGCCAGCAGCCCGGGACAGGGAGGGGACGAGCAGTACTTC. Protein product: CASSPGQGGDEQYF.

This clone appeared a single time. The chain links TRBV6-5 to TRBJ1-1; possible D gene TRBD1, 5 bases. CDR3 length equals 15 residues. With 6 bases removed from V and 0 bases from J, the gap between germline ends came to 14 bases. Germline CDR1 is MNHEY and CDR2 is SVGAGI. DNA for the CDR3: TGTGCCAGCAGCCGCGGGGGGAACATGAACACTGAAGCTTTCTTT. It codes for CASSRGGNMNTEAFF.

The count of this clone is one. V usage is TRBV18 and J usage is TRBJ1-4; D is perhaps TRBD1 (5 bases). Germline V CDR1 and CDR2: KGHSH, LQKENI. Trimming took 3 bases from V and 7 from J, leaving 15 bases between them. The CDR3 totals 15 residues. As DNA, the CDR3 is TGTGCCAGCTCACCGGGGGGACCAGGGTTTGAAAAACTGTTTTTT. Its protein is CASSPGGPGFEKLFF.

This clone was detected a few times. The V gene is TRBV6-5, the J gene TRBJ1-1; D is possibly TRBD1 (6 bases). V lost 2 bases, J lost 0 bases, and 10 bases lay in between. Germline values: CDR1 MNHEY, CDR2 SVGAGI. The CDR3 is 15 residues long. Written as DNA, the CDR3 is TGTGCCAGCAGTTACGGGACAAACTTGAACACTGAAGCTTTCTTT. This gives the protein CASSYGTNLNTEAFF.

The gene calls are TRBV4-1 and TRBJ1-2; 9 nucleotides line up with TRBD1. V lost 1 base and J lost 1; bases outside the gene matches: 4. This CDR3 has 16 residues. Looked up from germline, CDR1 is MGHRA and CDR2 is YSYEKL. The CDR3 region is CASSQAPGQGNYGYTF. For the CDR3, the DNA is TGCGCCAGCAGCCAAGCTCCGGGACAGGGTAACTATGGCTACACCTTC.

V usage is TRBV18 and J usage is TRBJ1-1; possible D gene TRBD1, 5 bases. The germline V gene encodes CDR1 KGHSH and CDR2 LQKENI. Trimming shortened V by 1 base and J by 3 bases, and 12 bases separated the two germline ends. The CDR3 length is 15 residues. The CDR3 sequence: CASSPQNSRDTEAFF. CDR3 nucleotides: TGTGCCAGCTCACCACAAAACTCCAGGGACACTGAAGCTTTCTTT.

This clone was seen just once. This sequence joins TRBV29-1 and TRBJ1-1; D is unclear. Per the germline V gene, CDR1 is SQVTM and CDR2 is ANQGSEA. This CDR3 contains 12 residues. V was shortened by 7 bases and J by 1 base, with 10 bases between the two germline ends. As DNA, the CDR3 is TGCAGCGCCCACTGGAGGAACACTGAAGCTTTCTTT. As protein: CSAHWRNTEAFF.

J is TRBJ2-5 and V is TRBV6-1; 7 positions match TRBD2. J lost 5 bases, V lost 4 bases, and 4 bases had no gene match. Germline lookup yields CDR1 MNHNS and CDR2 SASEGT. The CDR3 extends over 13 amino acids. The CDR3 loop is CASSGTRWETQYF. The CDR3 DNA reads as TGTGCCAGCAGTGGGACTAGATGGGAGACCCAGTACTTC.

In this sample, this clone turned up a few times. This chain links TRBV5-1 with TRBJ1-1; possibly TRBD1 for D (5 bases). The CDR3 covers 16 residues. Trimming left V 0 bases short and J 5 bases short, with 17 bases between. The V gene's germline CDR1 is SGHRS and CDR2 YFSETQ. The CDR3 DNA sequence: TGCGCCAGCAGCTTGGAAGGAGGGGTCAGCGAGACTGAAGCTTTCTTT. Its protein is CASSLEGGVSETEAFF.

V and J are TRBV10-3 and TRBJ2-7; no clear D. The CDR3 extends over 12 amino acids. Germline CDR1 reads ENHRY; CDR2 reads SYGVKD. V lost 2 bases and J 6 bases, leaving 8 bases between the germline ends. Here the CDR3 reads CAISENSREQYF. The DNA for the CDR3 is TGTGCCATCAGTGAGAACAGTCGCGAGCAGTACTTC.

The rearrangement uses TRBV2 and TRBJ2-7, with 10 bases fitting TRBD2. With V trimmed by 4 bases and J by 5 bases, 5 bases remained unmatched. There are 14 residues in the CDR3. The germline CDR1 and CDR2 sequences are SNHLY and FYNNEI. CDR3 sequence: CASSALAGEHEQYF. For the CDR3, the DNA is TGTGCCAGCAGTGCGCTAGCGGGAGAACACGAGCAGTACTTC.

The chain carries TRBV6-1 and TRBJ1-5; 10 bases are shared with TRBD1. The CDR3 totals 17 residues. With 3 bases clipped from V and 6 bases from J, the junction kept 11 bases outside the gene matches. CDR1 is MNHNS, CDR2 SASEGT, per germline. The CDR3, as DNA: TGTGCCAGCAGTGATCCTGGGGACAGGGGTTTGGGTCAGCCCCAGCATTTT. This translates into CASSDPGDRGLGQPQHF.

The chain joins TRBV5-1 to TRBJ2-7; the D gene is possibly TRBD2 (5 bases). Germline assignment: CDR1 SGHRS and CDR2 YFSETQ. V lost 6 bases and J lost 2, with 15 bases in between. The CDR3 consists of 14 residues. The CDR3 DNA is TGCGCCAGCAAGTACACCGGAGGCCCCTACGAGCAGTACTTC. Amino acids: CASKYTGGPYEQYF.

The CDR3 spells CASSETYEQYF. CDR3 bases: TGTGCCAGCAGTGAGACTTACGAGCAGTACTTC. The rearrangement uses TRBV6-1 and TRBJ2-5, with D hard to call. The DNA end is more similar to TRBJ2-7, so the J call may be wrong. CDR1 is MNHNS and CDR2 is SASEGT in the germline V gene. There are 11 residues in the CDR3.

In DNA, the CDR3 is TGTGCCAGCAGACAGGGGGTAATGAACACTGAAGCTTTCTTT. It translates to CASRQGVMNTEAFF. The V gene is TRBV6-1, the J gene TRBJ1-1; 8 bases are shared with TRBD1. V lost 6 bases, J lost 0 bases, and 3 bases stayed unmatched. The CDR3 has 14 residues. Germline V gene sequence: CDR1 MNHNS, CDR2 SASEGT.